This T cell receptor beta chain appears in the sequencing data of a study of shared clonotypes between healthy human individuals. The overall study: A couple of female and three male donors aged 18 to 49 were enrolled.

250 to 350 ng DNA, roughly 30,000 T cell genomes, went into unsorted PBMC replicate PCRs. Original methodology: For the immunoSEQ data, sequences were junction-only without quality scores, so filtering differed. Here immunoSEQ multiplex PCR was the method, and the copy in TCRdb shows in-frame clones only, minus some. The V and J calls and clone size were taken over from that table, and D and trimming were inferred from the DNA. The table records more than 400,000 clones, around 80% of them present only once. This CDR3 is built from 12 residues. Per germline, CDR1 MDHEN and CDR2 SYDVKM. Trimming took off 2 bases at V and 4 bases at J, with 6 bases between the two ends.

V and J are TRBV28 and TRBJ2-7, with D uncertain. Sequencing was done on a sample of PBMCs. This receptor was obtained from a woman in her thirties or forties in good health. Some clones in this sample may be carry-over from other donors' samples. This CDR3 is CASSLIGYEQYF. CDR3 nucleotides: TGTGCCAGCAGTTTAATTGGATACGAGCAGTACTTC.